The 28 T cell receptor beta chains given below trace back to one sample, sequenced in a study of T cells in tuberculosis (dated by TCRdb to 2016 to 2018). PBMC were thawed, rested overnight, stained with a GMM-loaded CD1B tetramer, a Live/Dead dye and anti-CD3, and then sorted on a FACS Aria II. C32 glucose monomycolate purified from Rhodococcus equi was loaded onto CD1B tetramers. Library preparation used the immunoSEQ multiplex PCR assay. The source is immuneACCESS, and TCRdb retained only in-frame sequences with V and J called. Part of the clones is not carried over; for the studies checked, unresolved V genes explain less than half of this, and the remainder is unexplained. The sample table lists 70,000 to 95,000 clones, roughly 93% of them with a count of one. Over 1.5% of the sample is taken by the ten largest. The source material was CD1b-GMM tetramer-negative cells sorted from PBMCs. Interpreted using the paper, the cell subset or site label stands for: T cells not binding CD1B-GMM tetramer, sorted from same donor. Every receptor here comes from an adult woman with latent tuberculosis.

CDR3 loop: CASRGTGGNEAFF. CDR3 DNA: TGTGCCAGCAGAGGGACCGGGGGGAATGAAGCTTTCTTT. V usage is TRBV2 and J usage is TRBJ1-1, with D possibly matching TRBD1 (5 bases). Germline-derived CDR1 and CDR2 are SNHLY and FYNNEI. V lost 6 bases to trimming and J lost 7 bases, with 15 bases between them. The length of the CDR3 is 13 residues.

The DNA of the CDR3 is TGTGCCAGCAGTAGTGGAGGGTCCAATGTTGAGCAGTACGTC. As protein: CASSSGGSNVEQYV. The J gene is TRBJ2-7, the V gene TRBV5-6, with D possibly matching TRBD2 (6 bases). From germline, CDR1 is SGHDT and CDR2 YYEEEE. This CDR3 is built from 14 residues. Trimming cost V 5 bases and J 7 bases, with 19 bases left between them.

In regard to this clone: Its ends do not fully match the called genes, so a read error is possible. This chain links TRBV7-7 with TRBJ2-1; 9 nucleotides align to TRBD1. The CDR3 length is 15 residues. CDR1 and CDR2 from the germline V gene are SSHAT and FNYEAQ (reference sequence). CDR3 protein: CASSLGDRANNEQFF. DNA for the CDR3: TGTGCTAGCAGCTTAGGGGACAGGGCTAACAATGAGCAGTTCTTC. Full variable domain (remainder filled in from reference TRBV7-7 and TRBJ2-1): GAGVSQSPRYKVTKRGQDVTLRCDPISSHATLYWYQQALGQGPEFLTYFNYEAQPDKSGLPSDRFSAERPEGSISTLTIQRTEQRDSAMYRCASSLGDRANNEQFFGPGTRLTVL.

The rearrangement links TRBV6-5 to TRBJ1-2; 8 nucleotides match TRBD1. This CDR3 comprises 16 residues. Trimming at V came to 0 bases and at J to 7 bases, leaving 10 bases not matched to a gene. The V gene's germline CDR1 is MNHEY and CDR2 SVGAGI. Here the CDR3 DNA reads TGTGCCAGCAGTTACTCGAGGAGGACAGGGAAAGTTGGCTACACCTTC. Its translation: CASSYSRRTGKVGYTF.

The chain is built from TRBV4-2 and TRBJ1-2; D is possibly TRBD1 (6 bases). Germline V gene data show CDR1 as LGHNA and CDR2 as YNFKEQ. This CDR3 contains 14 residues. V was pared by 0 bases and J by 3 bases, with 8 bases between. CDR3 sequence reads: CASSQENRDYGYTF. The CDR3 DNA sequence: TGTGCCAGCAGCCAAGAAAACAGGGACTATGGCTACACCTTC.

V and J are TRBV6-1 and TRBJ1-1; 7 bases map to TRBD1. Germline V gives CDR1 MNHNS, CDR2 SASEGT. This CDR3 contains 14 residues. V trimming: 1 base; J trimming: 3 bases; junction bases outside the gene matches: 2. The CDR3 loop reads CASSEGQGDTEAFF. CDR3 in DNA: TGTGCCAGCAGTGAAGGTCAGGGGGACACTGAAGCTTTCTTT.

In this sample, this clone turned up once. The gene calls are TRBV15 and TRBJ1-1; possibly TRBD1 for D (5 bases). This CDR3 comprises 16 residues. Germline V gives CDR1 LNHNV, CDR2 YYDKDF (reference sequence). The ends were cut back, 0 bases at V and 0 bases at J, with 11 bases in the middle. CDR3 protein: CATSRDHGRVNTEAFF. Here the CDR3 DNA reads TGTGCCACCAGCAGAGATCATGGCAGGGTGAACACTGAAGCTTTCTTT.

As to this clone: One end of the junction does not line up with germline, which may come from a read error. This chain links TRBV6-1 with TRBJ2-7; no definite D call. CDR1 and CDR2 from the germline V gene are MNHNS and SASEGT. The CDR3 contains 12 residues. As DNA, the CDR3 is TGTGCCAGCAGTCCTGACTCCTCCGAGCAGTACTTC. It codes for CASSPDSSEQYF.

The chain links TRBV25-1 to TRBJ2-2; D perhaps matches TRBD2 (6 bases). Germline V gene lookup returns CDR1 MGHDK and CDR2 SYGVNS. CDR3 size: 18 residues. V was cut by 0 bases and J by 3 bases, with 17 bases left in between. The CDR3 region is CASSEYFVGGLDTGELFF. The CDR3 nucleotides read TGTGCCAGCAGTGAATATTTCGTCGGAGGGCTGGACACCGGGGAGCTGTTTTTT.

In DNA form, the CDR3 reads TGTGCCAGCAGCAAAGGCAGTCAGCCCCAGCATTTT. Protein product: CASSKGSQPQHF. The chain is built from TRBV21-1 and TRBJ1-5; TRBD1 is taken as the D call from the table, unchecked against the DNA. TRBV21-1 is labeled a pseudogene. The CDR3 sequence is 12 residues long.

The chain carries TRBV5-1 and TRBJ2-7; 9 bases agree with TRBD1. Germline CDR1 SGHRS, CDR2 YFSETQ. This CDR3 contains 15 residues. V gave up 1 base and J gave up 3 bases; unmatched junction bases: 5. CDR3 DNA: TGCGCCAGCAGCTTGATTTCGGGACAGGGCTACGAGCAGTACTTC. This sequence encodes CASSLISGQGYEQYF.

The genes are TRBV21-1 and TRBJ2-7; the D segment call TRBD2 is taken from the table without a DNA check. TRBV21-1 is marked as a pseudogene. This CDR3 has 15 residues. CDR3: CASTFHSGVSYEQYF. CDR3 DNA: TGTGCCAGCACATTTCACTCCGGGGTGTCCTACGAGCAGTACTTC.

This chain connects TRBV4-3 to TRBJ1-2; D is possibly TRBD1 (5 bases). Trimming removed 1 base at V and 2 bases at J, with 14 bases between. The CDR3 covers 16 residues. Germline assignment: CDR1 LGHNA and CDR2 YSLEER. CDR3: CASSQVLGGENYGYTF. In DNA, the CDR3 is TGCGCCAGCAGCCAAGTTCTTGGGGGGGAGAACTATGGCTACACCTTC.

The chain recombines TRBV6-1 with TRBJ1-2; 12 bases are a match to TRBD1. The CDR3 has 15 residues. CDR1 MNHNS and CDR2 SASEGT come from the germline V gene. V was clipped by 8 bases and J by 5 bases; unmatched bases: 9. CDR3 coding DNA: TGTGCCAGCGCCCCGGGACAGGGGGCCGGGTATGGCTACACCTTC. Its translation: CASAPGQGAGYGYTF.

Only a few counts were recorded for this clone. V and J are TRBV27 and TRBJ2-6; 7 nucleotides agree with TRBD1. This CDR3 comprises 16 residues. From germline, CDR1 is MNHEY and CDR2 SMNVEV (reference sequence). The V segment lost 6 bases and the J segment 1 base; nucleotides outside the gene matches: 6. CDR3 sequence (DNA): TGTGCCAGCAGCCCACAGGGGTGGTCTGGGGCCAACGTCCTGACTTTC. As protein: CASSPQGWSGANVLTF.

This chain uses TRBV6-1 with TRBJ1-1, with 7 bases aligning to TRBD1. V trimming: 6 bases; J trimming: 4 bases; junction bases outside the gene matches: 5. Germline assignment: CDR1 MNHNS and CDR2 SASEGT. The CDR3 is 13 residues long. The CDR3 DNA follows: TGTGCCAGCAGCACCTACAGGGGCACTGAAGCTTTCTTT. This codes for CASSTYRGTEAFF.

The gene calls are TRBV11-2 and TRBJ2-5; 7 nucleotides agree with TRBD2. J gave up 0 bases and V 1 base, and 8 bases lay outside the gene matches. The CDR3 spans 17 residues. Germline CDR1 reads SGHAT; CDR2 reads FQNNGV. DNA of the CDR3: TGTGCCAGCAGCTTAGGACGCCTAGCGGTGTACCAAGAGACCCAGTACTTC. This translates into CASSLGRLAVYQETQYF.

The V gene is TRBV2, the J gene TRBJ1-5; D may be TRBD1 (5 bases). The CDR3 totals 15 residues. Trimming took 2 bases from V and 7 from J, leaving 15 bases between them. The V gene's germline CDR1 is SNHLY and CDR2 FYNNEI. In DNA form, the CDR3 reads TGTGCCAGCAGTGAATTTACAGGATCCATGCAGCCCCAGCATTTT. This translates into CASSEFTGSMQPQHF.

The chain joins TRBV18 to TRBJ1-2; D may be TRBD1 (5 bases). The CDR3 contains 11 residues. V lost 6 bases and J lost 6, with 8 bases in between. Germline V lookup: CDR1 KGHSH, CDR2 LQKENI. The CDR3 protein is CASSGGNGYTF. DNA for the CDR3: TGTGCCAGCTCGGGGGGGAATGGCTACACCTTC. Complete variable domain (other parts from reference TRBV18 and TRBJ1-2): NAGVMQNPRHLVRRRGQEARLRCSPMKGHSHVYWYRQLPEEGLKFMVYLQKENIIDESGMPKERFSAEFPKEGPSILRIQQVVRGDSAAYFCASSGGNGYTFGSGTRLTVV.

This chain uses TRBV2 with TRBJ1-5; a weak D match, TRBD1 (6 bases). There are 14 residues in the CDR3. Germline V gives CDR1 SNHLY, CDR2 FYNNEI. V lost 3 bases and J 3 bases, leaving 9 bases between the germline ends. The CDR3 is CASSDGDTNQPQHF. The DNA of the CDR3 is TGTGCCAGCAGTGATGGGGACACCAATCAGCCCCAGCATTTT.

The chain uses TRBV18 and TRBJ1-1, with TRBD1 identical over 7 bases. V was clipped by 5 bases and J by 4 bases; unmatched bases: 7. The CDR3 spans 14 residues. Germline V gene data show CDR1 as KGHSH and CDR2 as LQKENI. The CDR3 protein is CASSIKTGSTEAFF. CDR3 DNA: TGTGCCAGCTCAATAAAGACAGGGAGCACTGAAGCTTTCTTT. Looking up the rest from reference TRBV18 and TRBJ1-1 gives the full variable domain: NAGVMQNPRHLVRRRGQEARLRCSPMKGHSHVYWYRQLPEEGLKFMVYLQKENIIDESGMPKERFSAEFPKEGPSILRIQQVVRGDSAAYFCASSIKTGSTEAFFGQGTRLTVV.

The CDR3 DNA reads as TGTGCCAGCAGAACTGGACAGGGCGGCACCGGGGAGCTGTTTTTT. This translates into CASRTGQGGTGELFF. The V gene is TRBV6-5, the J gene TRBJ2-2; 8 bases map to TRBD1. V shed 6 bases, J shed 4 bases, and the junction held 7 bases outside the gene matches. Germline V CDR1 and CDR2: MNHEY, SVGAGI. The CDR3 has 15 residues.

The chain uses TRBV7-6 and TRBJ2-3; D perhaps matches TRBD2 (6 bases). CDR3 length: 15 residues. Germline V CDR1 and CDR2: SGHVS, FNYEAQ. V was trimmed by 3 bases and J by 1 base, leaving 11 bases between them. The CDR3 sequence: CASSFGGAGTDTQYF. The CDR3 bases are TGTGCCAGCAGCTTTGGAGGGGCGGGCACAGATACGCAGTATTTT.

This sequence joins TRBV5-6 and TRBJ1-2, with TRBD1 matching over 9 bases. This CDR3 spans 18 amino acids. Germline assignment: CDR1 SGHDT and CDR2 YYEEEE. The trim removed 4 bases at V and 3 bases at J, leaving 16 bases unmatched. The CDR3 sequence is CASSDTGGDTLYYYGYTF. Written as DNA, the CDR3 is TGTGCCAGCAGCGATACAGGGGGCGATACCCTTTACTACTATGGCTACACCTTC.

The chain links TRBV9 to TRBJ1-1; D unresolved. The CDR3 contains 14 residues. Germline V lookup: CDR1 SGDLS, CDR2 YYNGEE. V was cut by 1 base and J by 5 bases, with 12 bases left in between. CDR3: CASSVYDGGTEAFF. The CDR3 coding sequence is TGTGCCAGCAGCGTATACGATGGCGGGACTGAAGCTTTCTTT.

The V gene is TRBV9, the J gene TRBJ1-2; D unresolved. CDR3 size: 15 residues. From germline, CDR1 is SGDLS and CDR2 YYNGEE. Trimming stripped 0 bases from V and 7 bases from J, with 16 bases between. The CDR3, as DNA: TGTGCCAGCAGCGTAGACCAGAGGGTTATGGGTGGCTACACCTTC. Its translation is CASSVDQRVMGGYTF.

The V and J genes are TRBV2 and TRBJ2-5, with 7 bases fitting TRBD1. V gave up 6 bases and J gave up 0 bases; unmatched junction bases: 4. The CDR3 covers 14 residues. From germline, CDR1 is SNHLY and CDR2 FYNNEI. The CDR3 region is CASRSTGYQETQYF. Here the CDR3 DNA reads TGTGCCAGCAGATCGACAGGGTACCAAGAGACCCAGTACTTC. The complete variable domain, with remaining parts taken from reference TRBV2 and TRBJ2-5, reads EPEVTQTPSHQVTQMGQEVILRCVPISNHLYFYWYRQILGQKVEFLVSFYNNEISEKSEIFDDQFSVERPDGSNFTLKIRSTKLEDSAMYFCASRSTGYQETQYFGPGTRLLVL.

The rearrangement links TRBV28 to TRBJ1-1, with TRBD1 matching 10 bases. The CDR3 has 15 residues. CDR1 and CDR2 from the germline V gene are MDHEN and SYDVKM. With 6 bases clipped from V and 8 bases from J, the junction kept 12 bases outside the gene matches. CDR3 amino acids: CASSLRGQGNPEAFF. Here the CDR3 DNA reads TGTGCCAGCAGCTTGAGGGGACAGGGGAACCCGGAAGCTTTCTTT.